Given below is one TCR beta chain in context. This entry comes from a study of blood T cell repertoires in COVID-19. Study at large: Material from acute and convalescent COVID-19 was sourced from the United States, Italy and Spain. PBMCs, B-cell-depleted T cells, or T cells provided the cDNA or gDNA that made up the material.

Original methodology: Amplification from reference gene primers served as the basis for estimated nucleated cell counts. The method was immunoSEQ multiplex PCR; TCRdb's version includes in-frame clones alone and lacks a portion of them. V, J and clone size are taken as reported in that table, and D and trimming were inferred from the DNA itself. The table lists approximately 140,000 clones, around four fifths of them singletons. Germline CDR1 SEHNR, CDR2 FQNEAQ (reference sequence). The germline V and J ends were trimmed by 3 bases and 7 bases, with 15 bases remaining between them. There are 15 residues in the CDR3.

This receptor was obtained from a woman between 40 and 55 years old with active or convalescent COVID-19. The sequencing sample was made of peripheral blood. This chain uses TRBV7-9 with TRBJ1-4, with a weak D call TRBD1 (5 bases). CDR3 sequence reads: CASSFAGRSAEKLFF. The CDR3 bases are TGTGCCAGCAGCTTCGCGGGACGATCGGCTGAAAAACTGTTTTTT.